These 27 T cell receptor beta chains share one sample of origin, sequenced in a study of T cells expressing NK-cell markers (TCRdb year 2020). The method was 5' RACE. These reads were obtained on an Illumina HiSeq 2000. After TCRdb reprocessed the reads, each CDR3 protein sequence was kept as one row, without DNA. This sample's clone table shows tens of thousands of distinct CDR3 sequences. Clones ranked in the top ten supply 60% of the sample. The sample taken for sequencing was blood T cells: a sorted CD56 or NKG2C T cell subset, CD4+ or CD8+ T cells, or bulk PBMC T cells (not recorded which). Every receptor here comes from a woman aged 18-70 years in good health.

The chain joins TRBV7-6 to TRBJ2-6; TCRdb's D call, TRBD1, is unchecked because there is no DNA. This CDR3 contains 18 residues. CDR1 SGHVS and CDR2 FNYEAQ come from the germline V gene. CDR3 amino acids: CASSFRTGEDPGANVLTF.

This chain connects TRBV4-1 to TRBJ2-3; as DNA is missing, the TRBD2 call by TCRdb cannot be tested. The CDR3 length is 16 residues. Germline V CDR1 and CDR2: MGHRA, YSYEKL. CDR3 residues: CASSQGLAGATDTQYF.

The J gene is TRBJ2-7, the V gene TRBV7-9. CDR1 and CDR2 from the germline V gene are SEHNR and FQNEAQ (reference sequence). This CDR3 has 14 residues. CDR3 sequence: CASSPNDRSYEQYF.

The genes are TRBV27 and TRBJ1-2; the D call from TCRdb, TRBD1, cannot be confirmed without DNA. The germline gives CDR1 MNHEY, CDR2 SMNVEV (reference sequence). The CDR3 loop spans 14 amino acids. The CDR3 is CASSFFSGADGYTF.

The chain links TRBV28 to TRBJ1-1; TCRdb lists TRBD1, though no DNA is available to test this call. Germline V gene lookup returns CDR1 MDHEN and CDR2 SYDVKM. The CDR3 extends over 16 amino acids. The CDR3 loop is CASSFRDKDTNTEAFF.

This chain connects TRBV4-1 to TRBJ1-6; TCRdb's D gene call, TRBD1, goes unchecked for lack of DNA. Germline values: CDR1 MGHRA, CDR2 YSYEKL. This CDR3 has 16 amino acids. The CDR3 loop reads CASSRLKTGDNSPLHF.

This CDR3 reads CASSFVLAGGPYISEQFF. This chain connects TRBV7-3 to TRBJ2-1; TCRdb's D call, TRBD2, is unchecked because there is no DNA. This CDR3 has 18 amino acids. The germline V gene encodes CDR1 SGHTA and CDR2 FQGTGA.

The V gene is TRBV5-1, the J gene TRBJ2-7; TCRdb's D call of TRBD1 is untestable without DNA. CDR3 length: 16 residues. CDR1 is SGHRS and CDR2 is YFSETQ in the germline V gene. CDR3 amino acids: CASSLQGVTLLQEQYF.

The chain links TRBV12-3 or TRBV12-4 to TRBJ1-3; TCRdb calls TRBD1, which cannot be checked without DNA. The CDR3 extends over 15 amino acids. CDR3 amino acids: CASRPDRSSGNTIYF.

The chain has TRBV12-3 or TRBV12-4 and TRBJ2-1; without DNA, the TCRdb call of TRBD2 cannot be checked. CDR3 size: 15 residues. CDR3 sequence: CASSLGASGYNEQFF.

This chain connects TRBV5-1 to TRBJ2-7; TCRdb designates TRBD2, a call that cannot be tested without DNA. The CDR3 spans 14 residues. CDR1 and CDR2 (germline): SGHRS, YFSETQ. This CDR3 reads CASSWGGKTYEQYF.

The rearrangement links TRBV20-1 to TRBJ2-3; the TCRdb D gene call, TRBD1, has no DNA to confirm it. There are 15 residues in the CDR3. Looked up from germline, CDR1 is DFQATT and CDR2 is SNEGSKA (reference sequence). CDR3 sequence: CSASGTGSSTDTQYF.

The gene calls are TRBV6-5 and TRBJ1-2. The CDR3 spans 13 residues. Looked up from germline, CDR1 is MNHEY and CDR2 is SVGAGI. Here the CDR3 reads CASSYSRSYGYTF.

The chain has TRBV3-1 and TRBJ2-7; TCRdb's D call of TRBD2 is untestable without DNA. Germline loops: CDR1 LGHDT, CDR2 YNNKEL (reference sequence). The length of the CDR3 is 17 residues. The CDR3 protein is CASSQEVGGGLHYEQYF.

The chain couples TRBV2 to TRBJ1-4; TCRdb picks TRBD1, but there is no DNA to check that call. The CDR3 is made up of 17 amino acids. Germline V gene sequence: CDR1 SNHLY, CDR2 FYNNEI. CDR3 residues: CASSEGPSGVLREKLFF.

The V gene is TRBV5-1, the J gene TRBJ2-7; the TRBD1 assignment by TCRdb is unverifiable without DNA. Per germline, CDR1 SGHRS and CDR2 YFSETQ. CDR3 size: 13 residues. CDR3 protein: CASSPGSVYEQYF.

The chain combines TRBV28 with TRBJ1-1; TCRdb selects TRBD1, and the lack of DNA leaves this call unchecked. Germline V gives CDR1 MDHEN, CDR2 SYDVKM. The CDR3 extends over 14 amino acids. The CDR3 loop reads CASSRDREDTEAFF.

The chain joins TRBV6-6 to TRBJ2-7; lacking DNA, the TRBD1 call made by TCRdb goes unchecked. CDR3 length: 13 residues. CDR1 is MNHNY, CDR2 SVGAGI, per germline (reference sequence). The CDR3 protein is CAINRAPNYEQYF.

The chain recombines TRBV10-3 with TRBJ1-5; no DNA is available, so the TRBD1 call from TCRdb remains unchecked. There are 16 residues in the CDR3. Germline values: CDR1 ENHRY, CDR2 SYGVKD. The CDR3 region is CATRTQEGGFNQPQHF.

The chain uses TRBV11-2 and TRBJ2-7; the D call of TRBD2 rests on TCRdb alone, since no DNA is present to check it. This CDR3 region has 15 residues. Germline V lookup: CDR1 SGHAT, CDR2 FQNNGV. The CDR3 sequence: CASSLDRDLSYEQYF.

V and J are TRBV20-1 and TRBJ2-3; TCRdb returns TRBD2, unconfirmable since there is no DNA. Germline CDR1 reads DFQATT; CDR2 reads SNEGSKA (reference sequence). This CDR3 contains 15 residues. CDR3: CSARASRAYTDTQYF.

V is TRBV6-1 and J is TRBJ2-5. There are 15 residues in the CDR3. The germline V gene has CDR1 MNHNS and CDR2 SASEGT. CDR3 sequence reads: CASSERRVFQETQYF.

The chain links TRBV10-3 to TRBJ2-7; the D call of TRBD2 rests on TCRdb alone, since no DNA is present to check it. Per germline, CDR1 ENHRY and CDR2 SYGVKD. The CDR3 consists of 14 residues. CDR3 region: CAIKTAGGSYEQYF.

The chain links TRBV9 to TRBJ2-3; TCRdb returns TRBD1, unconfirmable since there is no DNA. The CDR3 spans 14 residues. The germline gives CDR1 SGDLS, CDR2 YYNGEE. The CDR3 reads CASSGDGDSDTQYF.

The chain employs TRBV27 and TRBJ1-5. Germline CDR1 and CDR2: MNHEY and SMNVEV (reference sequence). The length of the CDR3 is 15 residues. The CDR3 protein is CASLLSGYSNQPQHF.

The J gene is TRBJ2-3, the V gene TRBV20-1. CDR1 DFQATT and CDR2 SNEGSKA come from the germline V gene (reference sequence). The CDR3 is made up of 17 amino acids. The CDR3 region is CSARDQGSTPIADTQYF.

The V call is TRBV3-1, the J call TRBJ2-3; the D call of TRBD1 rests on TCRdb alone, since no DNA is present to check it. The germline V gene encodes CDR1 LGHDT and CDR2 YNNKEL (reference sequence). This CDR3 has 14 amino acids. CDR3 protein: CASSQGPGGDTQYF.